This paragraph covers one T cell receptor beta chain sequence. The data are from a study of control samples from healthy donors and cancer patients. The CDR3 totals 15 residues. Trimming pared 1 base from V and 0 bases from J, leaving 5 bases between. Germline assignment: CDR1 SGHTS and CDR2 YDEGEE. The method was immunoSEQ multiplex PCR; TCRdb's version includes in-frame clones alone and lacks a portion of them. The sample lists under 150,000 clones, roughly 89% seen once, with just over 7.5% in the top ten. The clonotype comes from a man aged 45-65 years with head and neck cancer. This rearrangement joins TRBV5-8 to TRBJ2-6; D call uncertain. Specimen: PBMCs. The CDR3 region is CASSLQSSGANVLTF. CDR3 nucleotides: TGTGCCAGCAGCTTGCAAAGCTCTGGGGCCAACGTCCTGACTTTC.